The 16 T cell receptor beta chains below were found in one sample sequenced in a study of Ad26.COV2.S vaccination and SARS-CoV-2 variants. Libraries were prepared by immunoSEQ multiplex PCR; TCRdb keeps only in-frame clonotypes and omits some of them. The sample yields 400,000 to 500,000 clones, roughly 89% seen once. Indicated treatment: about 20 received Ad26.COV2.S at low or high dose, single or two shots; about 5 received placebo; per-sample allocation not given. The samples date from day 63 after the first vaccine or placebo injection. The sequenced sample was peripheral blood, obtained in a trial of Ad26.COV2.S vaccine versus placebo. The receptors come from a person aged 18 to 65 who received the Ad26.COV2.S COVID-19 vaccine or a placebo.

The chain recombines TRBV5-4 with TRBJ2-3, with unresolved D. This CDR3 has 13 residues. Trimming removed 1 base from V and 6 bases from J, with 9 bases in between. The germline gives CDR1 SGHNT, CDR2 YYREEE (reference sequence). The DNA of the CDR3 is TGTGCCAGCAGCTTGCGACCAGGTGATACGCAGTATTTT. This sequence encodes CASSLRPGDTQYF.

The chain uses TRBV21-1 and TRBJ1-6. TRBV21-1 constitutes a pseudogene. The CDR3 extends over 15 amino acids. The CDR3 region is CASSWGISYNSPLHF. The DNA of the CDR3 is TGTGCCAGCAGCTGGGGAATCTCCTATAATTCACCCCTCCACTTT.

CDR3 in amino acids: CASSTWTSGSTDTQYF. In nucleotides, the CDR3 is TGTGCCAGCAGCACCTGGACTAGCGGGTCCACAGATACGCAGTATTTT. This sequence joins TRBV7-8 and TRBJ2-3, with 11 bases lining up with TRBD2. V lost 5 bases and J lost 2; bases outside the gene matches: 6. This CDR3 has 16 amino acids. CDR1 and CDR2 from the germline V gene are SGHVS and FQNEAQ.

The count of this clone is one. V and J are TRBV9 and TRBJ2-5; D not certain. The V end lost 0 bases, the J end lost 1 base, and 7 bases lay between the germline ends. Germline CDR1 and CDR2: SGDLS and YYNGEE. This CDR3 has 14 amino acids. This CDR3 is CASSVVGSQETQYF. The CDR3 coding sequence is TGTGCCAGCAGCGTAGTTGGTAGCCAAGAGACCCAGTACTTC.

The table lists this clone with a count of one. CDR3 loop: CASSVESGQNIQYF. CDR3 DNA sequence: TGTGCCAGCAGCGTAGAGTCAGGGCAAAACATTCAGTACTTC. The V gene is TRBV9, the J gene TRBJ2-4; D is possibly TRBD1 (5 bases). The V end was cut by 0 bases, the J end by 5 bases, with 9 bases between. This CDR3 region has 14 residues. Germline loops: CDR1 SGDLS, CDR2 YYNGEE.

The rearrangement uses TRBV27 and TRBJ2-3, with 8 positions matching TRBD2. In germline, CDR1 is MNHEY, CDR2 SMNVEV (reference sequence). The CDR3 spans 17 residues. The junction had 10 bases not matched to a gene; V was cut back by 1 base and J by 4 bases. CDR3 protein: CASSLFLSGKSADTQYF. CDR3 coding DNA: TGTGCCAGCAGTTTATTTCTTAGCGGGAAATCGGCAGATACGCAGTATTTT.

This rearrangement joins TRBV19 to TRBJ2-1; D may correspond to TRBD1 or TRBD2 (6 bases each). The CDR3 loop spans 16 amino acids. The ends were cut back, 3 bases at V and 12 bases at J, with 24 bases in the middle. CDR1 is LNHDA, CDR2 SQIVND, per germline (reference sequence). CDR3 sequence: CASSILTGRGGSGQFF. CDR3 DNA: TGTGCCAGTAGTATCTTAACCGGCAGGGGAGGTTCTGGGCAGTTCTTC.

The CDR3 is CASSPLLEQFF. In DNA, the CDR3 is TGTGCCAGCAGCCCCCTCCTCGAGCAGTTCTTC. The rearrangement links TRBV7-9 to TRBJ2-1; no clear D gene. V was pared by 5 bases and J by 10 bases, with 9 bases between. The CDR3 totals 11 residues. Germline loops: CDR1 SEHNR, CDR2 FQNEAQ (reference sequence). The full variable domain, rest sourced from reference TRBV7-9 and TRBJ2-1, is DTGVSQNPRHKITKRGQNVTFRCDPISEHNRLYWYRQTLGQGPEFLTYFQNEAQLEKSRLLSDRFSAERPKGSFSTLEIQRTEQGDSAMYLCASSPLLEQFFGPGTRLTVL.

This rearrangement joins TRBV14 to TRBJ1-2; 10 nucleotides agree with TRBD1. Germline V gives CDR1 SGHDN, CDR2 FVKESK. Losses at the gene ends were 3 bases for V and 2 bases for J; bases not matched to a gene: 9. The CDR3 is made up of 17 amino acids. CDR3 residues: CASSHLPGQGKNYGYTF. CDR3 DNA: TGTGCCAGCAGCCACCTCCCGGGACAGGGGAAGAACTATGGCTACACCTTC.

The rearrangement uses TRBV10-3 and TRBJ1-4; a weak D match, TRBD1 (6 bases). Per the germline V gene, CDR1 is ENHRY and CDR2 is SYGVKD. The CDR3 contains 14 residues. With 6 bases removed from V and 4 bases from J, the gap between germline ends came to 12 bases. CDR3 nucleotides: TGTGCCATCAGCGACCAGGGGATTAATGAAAAACTGTTTTTT. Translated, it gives CAISDQGINEKLFF.

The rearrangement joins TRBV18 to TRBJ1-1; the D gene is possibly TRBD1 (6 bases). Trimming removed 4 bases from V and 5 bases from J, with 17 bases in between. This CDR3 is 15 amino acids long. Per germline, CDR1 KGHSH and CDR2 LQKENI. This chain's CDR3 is CASSRGGLWRTEAFF. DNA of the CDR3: TGTGCCAGCTCACGGGGGGGGCTTTGGAGGACTGAAGCTTTCTTT. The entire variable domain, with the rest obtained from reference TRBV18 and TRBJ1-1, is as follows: NAGVMQNPRHLVRRRGQEARLRCSPMKGHSHVYWYRQLPEEGLKFMVYLQKENIIDESGMPKERFSAEFPKEGPSILRIQQVVRGDSAAYFCASSRGGLWRTEAFFGQGTRLTVV.

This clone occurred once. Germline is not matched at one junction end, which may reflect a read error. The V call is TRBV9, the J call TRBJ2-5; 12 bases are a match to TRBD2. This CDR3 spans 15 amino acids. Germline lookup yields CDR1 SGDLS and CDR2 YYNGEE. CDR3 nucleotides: TGTGCCAGCAGCCAAGGGACTAGCGGGCAAGAGGCCCAGTACTTC. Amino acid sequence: CASSQGTSGQEAQYF.

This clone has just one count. CDR3 DNA: TGTGCCAGCAGCAAAGGACCGGGCGGGTGGACTGAAGCTTTCTTT. As protein: CASSKGPGGWTEAFF. The V call is TRBV5-5, the J call TRBJ1-1; no firm D call. CDR1 and CDR2 from the germline V gene are SGHKS and YYEKEE (reference sequence). Between the trimmed V and J ends, which lost 4 bases and 5 bases, there was a span of 18 bases. This CDR3 is 15 amino acids long. The variable domain in full, with the rest retrieved from reference TRBV5-5 and TRBJ1-1, is DAGVTQSPTHLIKTRGQQVTLRCSPISGHKSVSWYQQVLGQGPQFIFQYYEKEERGRGNFPDRFSARQFPNYSSELNVNALLLGDSALYLCASSKGPGGWTEAFFGQGTRLTVV.

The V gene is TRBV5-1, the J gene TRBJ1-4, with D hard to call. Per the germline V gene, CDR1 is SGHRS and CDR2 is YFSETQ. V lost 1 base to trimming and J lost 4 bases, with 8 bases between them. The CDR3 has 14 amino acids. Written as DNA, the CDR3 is TGCGCCAGCAGCTTGTCCGCGAGTAATGAAAAACTGTTTTTT. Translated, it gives CASSLSASNEKLFF. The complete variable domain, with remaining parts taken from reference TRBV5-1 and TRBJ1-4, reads KAGVTQTPRYLIKTRGQQVTLSCSPISGHRSVSWYQQTPGQGLQFLFEYFSETQRNKGNFPGRFSGRQFSNSRSEMNVSTLELGDSALYLCASSLSASNEKLFFGSGTQLSVL.

The CDR3 sequence: CAWSRGGRAGDTQYF. Here the CDR3 DNA reads TGTGCCTGGAGTAGAGGGGGGAGGGCCGGAGATACGCAGTATTTT. J is TRBJ2-3 and V is TRBV30; possible D gene TRBD2, 7 bases. The CDR3 covers 15 residues. Trimming took 2 bases from V and 5 from J, leaving 17 bases between them. Per germline, CDR1 GTSNPN and CDR2 SVGIG (reference sequence).

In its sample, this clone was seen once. CDR3 in DNA: TGTGCCAGCACCAACCGTCCCTACGAGCAGTACGTC. This sequence encodes CASTNRPYEQYV. The chain uses TRBV11-2 and TRBJ2-7, with D uncertain. Trimming took 7 bases from V and 2 from J, leaving 9 bases between them. Germline V gives CDR1 SGHAT, CDR2 FQNNGV. This CDR3 spans 12 amino acids.